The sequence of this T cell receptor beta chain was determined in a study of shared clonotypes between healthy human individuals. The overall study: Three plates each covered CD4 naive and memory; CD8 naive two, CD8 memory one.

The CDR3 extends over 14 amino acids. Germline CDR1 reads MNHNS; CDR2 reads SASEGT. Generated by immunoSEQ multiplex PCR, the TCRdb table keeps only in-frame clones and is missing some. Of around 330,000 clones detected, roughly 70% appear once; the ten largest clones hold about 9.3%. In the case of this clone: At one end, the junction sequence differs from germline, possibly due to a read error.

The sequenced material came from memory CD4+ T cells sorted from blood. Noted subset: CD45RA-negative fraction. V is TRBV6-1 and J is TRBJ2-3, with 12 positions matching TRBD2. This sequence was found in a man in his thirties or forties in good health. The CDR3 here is CASTSGTSGSHLHF. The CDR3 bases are TGTGCCAGCACCTCCGGGACTAGCGGGTCCCACCTGCATTTT.